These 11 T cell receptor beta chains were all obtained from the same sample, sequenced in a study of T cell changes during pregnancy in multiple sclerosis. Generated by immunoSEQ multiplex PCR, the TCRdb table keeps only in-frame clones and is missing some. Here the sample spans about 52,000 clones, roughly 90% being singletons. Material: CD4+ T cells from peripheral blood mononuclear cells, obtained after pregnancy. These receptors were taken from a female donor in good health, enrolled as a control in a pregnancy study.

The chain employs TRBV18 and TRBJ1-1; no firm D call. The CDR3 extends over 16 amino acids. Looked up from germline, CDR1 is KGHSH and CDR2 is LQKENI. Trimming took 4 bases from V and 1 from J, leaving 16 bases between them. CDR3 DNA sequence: TGTGCCAGCTCACAAGTCGGCCGGGGAGCGAACACTGAAGCTTTCTTT. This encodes CASSQVGRGANTEAFF.

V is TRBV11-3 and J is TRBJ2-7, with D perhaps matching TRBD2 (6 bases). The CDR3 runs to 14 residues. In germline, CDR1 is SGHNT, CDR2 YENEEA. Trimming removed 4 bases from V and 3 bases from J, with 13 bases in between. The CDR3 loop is CASSSRETNYEQYF. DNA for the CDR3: TGTGCCAGCAGCTCCCGGGAGACGAACTACGAGCAGTACTTC.

CDR3 protein: CASSRDRSNSPLHF. Written as DNA, the CDR3 is TGTGCCAGCTCACGGGACAGGTCCAATTCACCCCTCCACTTT. The chain is built from TRBV18 and TRBJ1-6, with 8 bases lining up with TRBD1. Losses at the gene ends were 4 bases for V and 7 bases for J; bases not matched to a gene: 3. Germline V gene lookup returns CDR1 KGHSH and CDR2 LQKENI. The CDR3 length is 14 residues. Full variable domain (outside the CDR3, taken from reference TRBV18 and TRBJ1-6): NAGVMQNPRHLVRRRGQEARLRCSPMKGHSHVYWYRQLPEEGLKFMVYLQKENIIDESGMPKERFSAEFPKEGPSILRIQQVVRGDSAAYFCASSRDRSNSPLHFGNGTRLTVT.

Here the CDR3 DNA reads TGTGCCAGCAGTTACCGGGGGGGACCCCTCCACTTT. Protein sequence: CASSYRGGPLHF. V gene TRBV6-5 combines with J gene TRBJ1-6; D possibly corresponds to TRBD1 (5 bases). In germline, CDR1 is MNHEY, CDR2 SVGAGI. CDR3 length equals 12 residues. The V gene lost 2 bases and the J gene lost 12 bases, with 8 bases spanning the gap.

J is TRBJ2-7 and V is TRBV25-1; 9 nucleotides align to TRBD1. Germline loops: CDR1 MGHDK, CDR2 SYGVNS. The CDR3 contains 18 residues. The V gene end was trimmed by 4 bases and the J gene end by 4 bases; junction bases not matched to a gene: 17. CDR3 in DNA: TGTGCCAGCAGTGCACCGGGACAGGGAGAACTTAAAGGATACGAGCAGTACTTC. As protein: CASSAPGQGELKGYEQYF.

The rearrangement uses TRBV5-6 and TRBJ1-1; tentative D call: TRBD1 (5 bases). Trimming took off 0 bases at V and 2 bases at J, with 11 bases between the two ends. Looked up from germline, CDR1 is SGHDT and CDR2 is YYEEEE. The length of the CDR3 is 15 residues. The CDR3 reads CASSLVGTGNTEAFF. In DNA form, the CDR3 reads TGTGCCAGCAGCTTGGTGGGGACTGGTAACACTGAAGCTTTCTTT.

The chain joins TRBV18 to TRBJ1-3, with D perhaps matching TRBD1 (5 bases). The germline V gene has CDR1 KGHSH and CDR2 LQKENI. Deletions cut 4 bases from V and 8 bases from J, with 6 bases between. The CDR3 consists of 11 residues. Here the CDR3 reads CASSRGDTIYF. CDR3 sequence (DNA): TGTGCCAGCTCACGGGGGGACACCATATATTTT.

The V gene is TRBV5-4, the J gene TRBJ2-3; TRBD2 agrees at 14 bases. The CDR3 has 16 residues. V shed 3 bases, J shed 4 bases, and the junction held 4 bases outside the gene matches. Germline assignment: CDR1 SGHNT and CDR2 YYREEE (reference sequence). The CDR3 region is CASSWTSGGLADTQYF. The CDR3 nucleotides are TGTGCCAGCAGCTGGACTAGCGGGGGGCTTGCAGATACGCAGTATTTT.

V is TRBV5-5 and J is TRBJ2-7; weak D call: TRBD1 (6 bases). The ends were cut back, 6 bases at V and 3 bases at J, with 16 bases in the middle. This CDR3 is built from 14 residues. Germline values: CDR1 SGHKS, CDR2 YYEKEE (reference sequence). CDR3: CASNEYRENYEQYF. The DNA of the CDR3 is TGTGCCAGCAACGAGTACAGGGAAAACTACGAGCAGTACTTC.

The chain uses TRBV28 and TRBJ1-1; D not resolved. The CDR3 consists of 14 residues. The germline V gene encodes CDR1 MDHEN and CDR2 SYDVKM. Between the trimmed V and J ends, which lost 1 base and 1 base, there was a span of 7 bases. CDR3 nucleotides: TGTGCCAGCAGTTTATCGGCAGGGAACACTGAAGCTTTCTTT. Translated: CASSLSAGNTEAFF.

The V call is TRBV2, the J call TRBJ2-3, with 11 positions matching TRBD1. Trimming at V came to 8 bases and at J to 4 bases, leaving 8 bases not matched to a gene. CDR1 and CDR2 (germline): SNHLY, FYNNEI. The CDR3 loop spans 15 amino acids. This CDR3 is CASGRDRGASDTQYF. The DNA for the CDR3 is TGTGCCAGCGGCCGGGACAGGGGGGCGTCAGATACGCAGTATTTT.